The 26 T cell receptor beta chains listed next were all sequenced from one sample in a study of T cell responses to AZD1222 COVID-19 vaccine. Measured with immunoSEQ multiplex PCR; TCRdb has only the in-frame clones, and not every one. The sample has more than 85,000 clones; about nine tenths are singletons. Sequenced material: peripheral blood, taken on day 0 of AZD1222 vaccination. The receptors shown here come from an adult in good health.

The J gene is TRBJ2-1, the V gene TRBV5-1, with TRBD2 identical over 8 bases. Germline CDR1 and CDR2: SGHRS and YFSETQ. J lost 0 bases, V lost 4 bases, and 3 bases had no gene match. The CDR3 is 15 residues long. CDR3 amino acids: CASSREGGSYNEQFF. The CDR3 nucleotides are TGCGCCAGCAGCCGGGAGGGAGGCTCCTACAATGAGCAGTTCTTC.

The J gene is TRBJ1-5, the V gene TRBV3-1 (or the pseudogene TRBV3-2), with D possibly being TRBD1 (6 bases). Germline values: CDR1 LGHDT, CDR2 YNNKEL (reference sequence). V dropped 5 bases and J dropped 8 bases, with 13 bases sitting between them. This CDR3 is 13 amino acids long. The CDR3, as DNA: TGTGCCAGCAGCGTAGACAGGTTCGAGCCCCAGCATTTT. This translates into CASSVDRFEPQHF.

The CDR3 region is CATVDRPYGDNEQFF. The CDR3 bases are TGTGCCACCGTGGACAGACCGTACGGGGACAATGAGCAGTTCTTC. This rearrangement joins TRBV2 to TRBJ2-1; TRBD1 might be the D (6 bases). The length of the CDR3 is 15 residues. Per germline, CDR1 SNHLY and CDR2 FYNNEI. The germline V and J ends were trimmed by 10 bases and 5 bases, with 21 bases remaining between them.

V gene TRBV19 combines with J gene TRBJ1-5; D possibly corresponds to TRBD1 (5 bases). V lost 7 bases and J 4 bases, leaving 23 bases between the germline ends. This CDR3 is built from 17 residues. The germline V gene encodes CDR1 LNHDA and CDR2 SQIVND (reference sequence). The CDR3 spells CASNRRAIGDPNQPQHF. The CDR3, as DNA: TGTGCCAGTAATCGCAGGGCGATTGGGGATCCGAATCAGCCCCAGCATTTT.

The V and J genes are TRBV19 and TRBJ1-3; D is perhaps TRBD1 (6 bases). The V gene lost 4 bases and the J gene lost 5 bases, with 12 bases spanning the gap. This CDR3 comprises 14 residues. Germline lookup yields CDR1 LNHDA and CDR2 SQIVND (reference sequence). CDR3 residues: CASSNRQDRNTIYF. The CDR3 nucleotides are TGTGCCAGTAGTAACCGACAGGATCGAAACACCATATATTTT.

J is TRBJ1-3 and V is TRBV3-1 (or the pseudogene TRBV3-2); D is perhaps TRBD1 (5 bases). CDR3 length: 14 residues. The V and J ends lost 1 base and 4 bases respectively, with 8 bases between them. Germline V gene data show CDR1 as LGHDT and CDR2 as YNNKEL (reference sequence). CDR3 sequence reads: CASSQGAGGNTIYF. The CDR3 region has the DNA TGTGCCAGCAGCCAAGGGGCAGGGGGAAACACCATATATTTT.

The chain is built from TRBV7-9 and TRBJ2-1; D is possibly TRBD2 (6 bases). Trimming removed 1 base at V and 7 bases at J, with 20 bases between. Germline CDR1 and CDR2: SEHNR and FQNEAQ (reference sequence). The CDR3 extends over 17 amino acids. CDR3 nucleotide sequence: TGTGCCAGCAGCTTAGTGGCTAGCGCCGACCTCTGGAATGAGCAGTTCTTC. Protein: CASSLVASADLWNEQFF.

This chain connects TRBV5-4 to TRBJ2-4; D may be TRBD1 (6 bases). The V end was cut by 1 base, the J end by 7 bases, with 12 bases between. This CDR3 spans 14 amino acids. The germline V gene encodes CDR1 SGHNT and CDR2 YYREEE (reference sequence). Written as DNA, the CDR3 is TGTGCCAGCAGCTTGAAGGGGGTCTCGAACATTCAGTACTTC. Translating gives CASSLKGVSNIQYF.

Concerning this clone: Other DNA sequences within the sample encode an identical CDR3. The chain uses TRBV9 and TRBJ1-5; D might be TRBD1 (5 bases). This CDR3 spans 14 amino acids. CDR1 is SGDLS and CDR2 is YYNGEE in the germline V gene. V was cut by 0 bases and J by 4 bases, with 8 bases left in between. The CDR3 nucleotides read TGTGCCAGCAGCGTAGGCCAGGGTAATCAGCCCCAGCATTTT. It yields the protein CASSVGQGNQPQHF.

The chain carries TRBV5-4 and TRBJ1-1; D is ambiguous. Trimming pared 4 bases from V and 4 bases from J, leaving 11 bases between. The germline V gene encodes CDR1 SGHNT and CDR2 YYREEE (reference sequence). The CDR3 has 13 amino acids. CDR3 DNA: TGTGCCAGCAGCCCCCGAGAGGGCACTGAAGCTTTCTTT. Amino acid sequence: CASSPREGTEAFF.

V and J are TRBV7-6 and TRBJ1-1, with 8 bases fitting TRBD1. This CDR3 spans 15 amino acids. Unmatched junction bases numbered 5, after V lost 5 bases and J lost 0 bases. In germline, CDR1 is SGHVS, CDR2 FNYEAQ. CDR3 nucleotide sequence: TGTGCCAGCAGCCCGCGGGACAGGCTGAACACTGAAGCTTTCTTT. Its translation is CASSPRDRLNTEAFF.

This clone was counted once. The V call is TRBV2, the J call TRBJ2-1; D remains unclear. V gave up 5 bases and J gave up 4 bases, with 9 bases separating them. The germline CDR1 and CDR2 sequences are SNHLY and FYNNEI. The CDR3 covers 13 residues. The DNA of the CDR3 is TGTGCCAGCAGTCTCACATGGTACAATGAGCAGTTCTTC. It encodes CASSLTWYNEQFF.

The chain carries TRBV18 and TRBJ2-3, with unresolved D. V lost 2 bases and J 3 bases, leaving 3 bases between the germline ends. Germline CDR1 is KGHSH and CDR2 is LQKENI. This CDR3 has 12 amino acids. CDR3 coding DNA: TGTGCCAGCTCACCAGAAACAGATACGCAGTATTTT. Translation gives CASSPETDTQYF. Drawing the rest from reference TRBV18 and TRBJ2-3, the complete variable domain is NAGVMQNPRHLVRRRGQEARLRCSPMKGHSHVYWYRQLPEEGLKFMVYLQKENIIDESGMPKERFSAEFPKEGPSILRIQQVVRGDSAAYFCASSPETDTQYFGPGTRLTVL.

This chain uses TRBV15 with TRBJ1-6, with D uncertain. Germline loops: CDR1 LNHNV, CDR2 YYDKDF (reference sequence). The CDR3 is 15 residues long. V gave up 0 bases and J gave up 9 bases, with 12 bases separating them. The CDR3 reads CATSRDVSGGSPLHF. CDR3 coding DNA: TGTGCCACCAGCAGAGATGTGTCCGGTGGTTCACCCCTCCACTTT. The variable domain in full, with the rest retrieved from reference TRBV15 and TRBJ1-6, is DAMVIQNPRYQVTQFGKPVTLSCSQTLNHNVMYWYQQKSSQAPKLLFHYYDKDFNNEADTPDNFQSRRPNTSFCFLDIRSPGLGDTAMYLCATSRDVSGGSPLHFGNGTRLTVT.

Note on this clone: The DNA is omitted, as the CDR3 cannot be located on it reliably, and the CDR3 follows TCRdb's listing. The J gene is TRBJ1-3, the V gene TRBV19. The CDR3 is 14 amino acids long, termini counted. The germline CDR1 and CDR2 sequences are LNHDA and SQIVND (reference sequence). The CDR3 protein is CASTSGLSGNTIYF.

The chain couples TRBV6-5 to TRBJ1-1; D gene uncertain. Germline CDR1 and CDR2: MNHEY and SVGAGI. V was trimmed by 0 bases and J by 0 bases, leaving 11 bases between them. There are 16 residues in the CDR3. The CDR3 here is CASSYSMGVMNTEAFF. The CDR3, as DNA: TGTGCCAGCAGTTACTCCATGGGAGTAATGAACACTGAAGCTTTCTTT.

The chain is built from TRBV18 and TRBJ1-5, with D possibly TRBD1 on 6 matching bases. CDR1 is KGHSH and CDR2 is LQKENI in the germline V gene. CDR3 size: 16 residues. V dropped 0 bases and J dropped 8 bases, with 17 bases sitting between them. CDR3 sequence reads: CASSPPHRDLREPQHF. The CDR3, as DNA: TGTGCCAGCTCACCACCCCACAGGGACCTAAGGGAGCCCCAGCATTTT.

A single count supports this clone. The V and J genes are TRBV9 and TRBJ2-1; 11 positions agree with TRBD2. In germline, CDR1 is SGDLS, CDR2 YYNGEE. V shed 0 bases and J 3 bases; nucleotides not matched to a gene: 5. This CDR3 is 17 amino acids long. This CDR3 is CASSVEASGGHYNEQFF. CDR3 coding DNA: TGTGCCAGCAGCGTAGAAGCTAGCGGGGGGCACTACAATGAGCAGTTCTTC. The full variable domain, in which reference TRBV9 and TRBJ2-1 provide the parts outside the CDR3, is DSGVTQTPKHLITATGQRVTLRCSPRSGDLSVYWYQQSLDQGLQFLIQYYNGEERAKGNILERFSAQQFPDLHSELNLSSLELGDSALYFCASSVEASGGHYNEQFFGPGTRLTVL.

The rearrangement joins TRBV9 to TRBJ1-3; unclear D gene. V lost 0 bases to trimming and J lost 7 bases, with 11 bases between them. The CDR3 is 14 amino acids. Germline CDR1 is SGDLS and CDR2 is YYNGEE. CDR3 loop: CASSVEAGGNTIYF. CDR3 DNA: TGTGCCAGCAGCGTAGAGGCAGGCGGGAACACCATATATTTT.

Only one count was recorded for this clone. CDR3 nucleotide sequence: TGCGCCAGCACCCAAGGGGACAGCCGCACAGATACGCAGTATTTT. Amino acid sequence: CASTQGDSRTDTQYF. The chain joins TRBV5-1 to TRBJ2-3, with 7 bases fitting TRBD1. CDR3 length equals 15 residues. J gave up 1 base and V 6 bases, and 8 bases lay outside the gene matches. Germline-derived CDR1 and CDR2 are SGHRS and YFSETQ.

The rearrangement uses TRBV11-2 and TRBJ1-2; unclear D gene. CDR3 length: 14 amino acids. Germline V gene data show CDR1 as SGHAT and CDR2 as FQNNGV. V lost 5 bases and J lost 7, with 17 bases in between. The CDR3: CASSPAVARIGYTF. CDR3 nucleotide sequence: TGTGCCAGCAGCCCCGCGGTCGCACGAATTGGCTACACCTTC.

The chain is built from TRBV9 and TRBJ2-7; no clear D. The germline gives CDR1 SGDLS, CDR2 YYNGEE. This CDR3 has 13 residues. Trimming took off 3 bases at V and 6 bases at J, with 13 bases between the two ends. The CDR3 reads CASSGSYPTEQYF. The DNA of the CDR3 is TGTGCCAGCAGCGGGTCGTACCCCACCGAGCAGTACTTC.

This chain uses TRBV30 with TRBJ2-7; TRBD2 agrees at 11 bases. From germline, CDR1 is GTSNPN and CDR2 SVGIG (reference sequence). The CDR3 is 14 residues long. J gave up 6 bases and V 6 bases, and 10 bases lay outside the gene matches. This CDR3 reads CACTLGLAVSEQYF. Written as DNA, the CDR3 is TGTGCCTGCACGTTGGGACTAGCGGTTTCCGAGCAGTACTTC. Combining the CDR3 with reference TRBV30 and TRBJ2-7 gives the whole variable domain SQTIHQWPATLVQPVGSPLSLECTVEGTSNPNLYWYRQAAGRGLQLLFYSVGIGQISSEVPQNLSASRPQDRQFILSSKKLLLSDSGFYLCACTLGLAVSEQYFGPGTRLTVT.

CDR3 residues: CASSLSGLGFYEQYF. The CDR3 DNA reads as TGTGCCAGCAGCTTGTCGGGACTAGGTTTCTACGAGCAGTACTTC. The rearrangement uses TRBV5-4 and TRBJ2-7, with 8 bases fitting TRBD2. Germline lookup yields CDR1 SGHNT and CDR2 YYREEE (reference sequence). V dropped 1 base and J dropped 3; count of bases not matched to a gene: 6. The CDR3 is made up of 15 amino acids.

The CDR3 region has the DNA TGTGCCAGCAGGGGGCTGATATACGAGCAGTACTTC. It encodes CASRGLIYEQYF. The rearrangement joins TRBV27 to TRBJ2-7; the D gene is possibly TRBD1 (5 bases). Deletions cut 6 bases from V and 4 bases from J, with 10 bases between. The germline V gene encodes CDR1 MNHEY and CDR2 SMNVEV (reference sequence). The CDR3 is 12 amino acids.

This chain connects TRBV18 to TRBJ1-6; TRBD1 matches 7 bases. V trimming: 0 bases; J trimming: 7 bases; junction bases outside the gene matches: 6. In germline, CDR1 is KGHSH, CDR2 LQKENI. The CDR3 consists of 16 residues. The CDR3 region has the DNA TGTGCCAGCTCACCACCCCGACAGGGTCGGAATTCACCCCTCCACTTT. Translation gives CASSPPRQGRNSPLHF. The full variable domain, with the rest looked up from reference TRBV18 and TRBJ1-6, is NAGVMQNPRHLVRRRGQEARLRCSPMKGHSHVYWYRQLPEEGLKFMVYLQKENIIDESGMPKERFSAEFPKEGPSILRIQQVVRGDSAAYFCASSPPRQGRNSPLHFGNGTRLTVT.